This entry lists 8 T cell receptor beta chains sequenced from one sample in a study of radiotherapy plus CTLA-4 blockade in lung cancer. Method: immunoSEQ multiplex PCR; TCRdb's copy keeps in-frame clones and lacks some. Here the sample spans 75,000 to 100,000 clones, around four fifths being singletons. This specimen consisted of peripheral blood, obtained from a patient treated with radiotherapy plus ipilimumab. Every receptor here comes from a human donor with non-small cell lung cancer who had a partial response to radiotherapy plus ipilimumab.

The sample holds one count of this clone. The CDR3 bases are TGTGCCAGCAGTTCCCTCGGGACAGGCGGCCATCAGCCCCAGCATTTT. This sequence encodes CASSSLGTGGHQPQHF. The V call is TRBV27, the J call TRBJ1-5; 8 bases map to TRBD1. The CDR3 loop spans 16 amino acids. With 4 bases clipped from V and 5 bases from J, the junction kept 10 bases outside the gene matches. In germline, CDR1 is MNHEY, CDR2 SMNVEV (reference sequence).

The rearrangement uses TRBV5-1 and TRBJ1-5; no clear D. The CDR3 spans 13 residues. Trimming pared 0 bases from V and 5 bases from J, leaving 6 bases between. Germline-derived CDR1 and CDR2 are SGHRS and YFSETQ. The CDR3 is CASSLDTDQPQHF. The CDR3 DNA reads as TGCGCCAGCAGCTTGGACACCGATCAGCCCCAGCATTTT.

The count of this clone is one. The chain uses TRBV27 and TRBJ2-1, with 7 bases matching TRBD2. Germline V gene lookup returns CDR1 MNHEY and CDR2 SMNVEV (reference sequence). The CDR3 runs 15 residues. Trimming took 2 bases from V and 4 from J; bases not matched to a gene: 5. The CDR3 region has the DNA TGTGCCAGCAGTTTAATAGCTAGCGGATACAATGAGCAGTTCTTC. Its translation is CASSLIASGYNEQFF.

The rearrangement uses TRBV6-6 and TRBJ1-2; TRBD1 matches at 11 bases. In germline, CDR1 is MNHNY, CDR2 SVGAGI (reference sequence). With V trimmed by 5 bases and J by 5 bases, 7 bases remained unmatched. The CDR3 length is 15 residues. The CDR3, as DNA: TGTGCCAGCAGTCCTTCGGGACAGGGGGGTTATGGCTACACCTTC. It translates to CASSPSGQGGYGYTF.

J is TRBJ2-5 and V is TRBV30; D perhaps matches TRBD1 (6 bases). V dropped 6 bases and J dropped 1 base, with 18 bases sitting between them. There are 15 residues in the CDR3. From germline, CDR1 is GTSNPN and CDR2 SVGIG (reference sequence). The CDR3 protein is CACSSGVSRQETQYF. The CDR3 bases are TGTGCCTGTTCTTCAGGGGTTTCGCGCCAAGAGACCCAGTACTTC. Complete variable domain (other parts from reference TRBV30 and TRBJ2-5): SQTIHQWPATLVQPVGSPLSLECTVEGTSNPNLYWYRQAAGRGLQLLFYSVGIGQISSEVPQNLSASRPQDRQFILSSKKLLLSDSGFYLCACSSGVSRQETQYFGPGTRLLVL.

This clone was counted at least ten times. The V gene is TRBV27, the J gene TRBJ2-7; no reliable D call. Germline CDR1 is MNHEY and CDR2 is SMNVEV (reference sequence). The CDR3 covers 13 residues. Deletions cut 3 bases from V and 3 bases from J, with 9 bases between. CDR3 nucleotide sequence: TGTGCCAGCAGTTTCGGAGTTGGCTACGAGCAGTACTTC. Translating it yields CASSFGVGYEQYF.

This clone has a handful of counts. The gene calls are TRBV2 and TRBJ2-7; the match to TRBD1 covers 10 bases. V shed 4 bases, J shed 4 bases, and the junction held 1 base outside the gene matches. CDR1 SNHLY and CDR2 FYNNEI come from the germline V gene. CDR3 length equals 13 residues. The CDR3 protein is CASSGTGGYEQYF. CDR3 bases: TGTGCCAGCAGTGGGACAGGGGGGTACGAGCAGTACTTC.

The chain's CDR3 is CASSSPLENSPLHF. The CDR3 nucleotides read TGTGCCAGCAGCTCACCGCTAGAAAATTCACCCCTCCACTTT. This chain connects TRBV5-5 to TRBJ1-6; D is unresolved. The CDR3 runs 14 residues. V lost 3 bases and J 7 bases, leaving 11 bases between the germline ends. Germline V lookup: CDR1 SGHKS, CDR2 YYEKEE (reference sequence). The full variable domain, its missing parts supplied by reference TRBV5-5 and TRBJ1-6, is DAGVTQSPTHLIKTRGQQVTLRCSPISGHKSVSWYQQVLGQGPQFIFQYYEKEERGRGNFPDRFSARQFPNYSSELNVNALLLGDSALYLCASSSPLENSPLHFGNGTRLTVT.